This T cell receptor beta chain was found in a study of blood T cell repertoires in COVID-19. The wider study: Both acute and convalescent COVID-19 samples were obtained from the United States, Italy and Spain. T cells, B-cell-depleted T cells, or PBMCs supplied cDNA or gDNA.

Profiling relied on immunoSEQ multiplex PCR, and the TCRdb table lists in-frame clones only, not all of them. Of about 400,000 clones detected, approximately 86% appear once; the ten largest clones hold 7.1%. Germline V gene lookup returns CDR1 LGHDT and CDR2 YNNKEL (reference sequence). Trimming cost V 4 bases and J 0 bases, with 10 bases left between them. The CDR3 sequence is 15 residues long. Patients in Seattle were enrolled during active infection, then followed longitudinally. The chain links TRBV3-1 (or the pseudogene TRBV3-2) to TRBJ1-3; no clear D. Source material: peripheral blood. This receptor was obtained from a woman aged 55-75 years with COVID-19, enrolled during active disease. This CDR3 is CASSPIGSSGNTIYF. CDR3 DNA: TGTGCCAGCAGCCCCATCGGGAGCTCTGGAAACACCATATATTTT.